A single sample gave rise to the 24 T cell receptor beta chains below, sequenced in a study of early T cells in non-severe SARS-CoV-2 infection (dated by TCRdb to the early 2020s). Library preparation employed 5' RACE. Reads for this sample came from a NextSeq 500. The public reads were quality trimmed at Q25 with fastp and then assembled into clones with MiXCR by TCRdb, keeping productive beta chains. Rows with a matching CDR3 protein are joined into one entry that keeps the most common DNA and genes. The sample includes roughly 35,000 distinct CDR3 sequences, with less than 8.5% observed a single time. Approximately 4.1% of the sample comes from the top ten. The sample consisted of whole blood. The receptors were sampled from an adult who was a healthcare worker with PCR-confirmed SARS-CoV-2 infection or an uninfected control (not recorded which).

This clonotype was detected only a few times. The chain employs TRBV30 and TRBJ1-2; D perhaps matches TRBD1 (6 bases). Trimming removed 2 bases at V and 6 bases at J, with 16 bases between. Germline V gene data show CDR1 as GTSNPN and CDR2 as SVGIG (reference sequence). CDR3 length equals 14 residues. The CDR3 bases are TGTGCCTGGAGTAACACGGGGGGCGCAGATGGCTACACCTTC. It is translated as CAWSNTGGADGYTF.

This clonotype was counted many times. The CDR3 spells CSARRDGSSNQPQHF. The CDR3 nucleotides read TGCAGTGCCAGACGTGACGGATCTAGCAATCAGCCCCAGCATTTT. V gene TRBV20-1 combines with J gene TRBJ1-5, with D unclear. CDR3 length: 15 residues. V was cut by 6 bases and J by 0 bases, with 15 bases left in between. The germline gives CDR1 DFQATT, CDR2 SNEGSKA (reference sequence).

Ten or more counts support this clonotype. The chain links TRBV12-3 or TRBV12-4 to TRBJ1-1, with D possibly being TRBD1 (5 bases). The CDR3 totals 14 residues. V gave up 3 bases and J gave up 1 base, with 9 bases separating them. CDR3 region: CASSFLTANTEAFF. In DNA form, the CDR3 reads TGTGCCAGCAGTTTTTTGACAGCGAACACTGAAGCTTTCTTT.

This clonotype was counted many times. The chain uses TRBV12-3 or TRBV12-4 and TRBJ1-5, with unresolved D. V was clipped by 5 bases and J by 5 bases, with 16 bases between them. The CDR3 totals 15 residues. In nucleotides, the CDR3 is TGTGCCAGCAGTCCCAGTTACGGAGGTCATCAGCCCCAGCATTTT. Protein sequence: CASSPSYGGHQPQHF.

This clonotype showed up many times. The CDR3 nucleotides read TGTGCCAGCAGCTCGACACCTTACGAGCAGTACTTC. Translated: CASSSTPYEQYF. V usage is TRBV7-9 and J usage is TRBJ2-7; D call uncertain. This CDR3 is 12 amino acids long. CDR1 SEHNR and CDR2 FQNEAQ come from the germline V gene (reference sequence). The ends were cut back, 4 bases at V and 4 bases at J, with 8 bases in the middle.

This clonotype was counted ten times or more. The V gene is TRBV12-3 or TRBV12-4, the J gene TRBJ2-5; a weak D match, TRBD1 (6 bases). Between the trimmed V and J ends, which lost 6 bases and 4 bases, there was a span of 15 bases. The CDR3 has 14 amino acids. CDR3 bases: TGTGCCAGCAGGATACAGGGTGGAGGAGAGACCCAGTACTTC. Protein product: CASRIQGGGETQYF.

The chain uses TRBV11-2 and TRBJ2-1; 7 nucleotides match TRBD2. Germline V lookup: CDR1 SGHAT, CDR2 FQNNGV. Trimming took 4 bases from V and 1 from J; bases not matched to a gene: 10. This CDR3 has 17 amino acids. CDR3 bases: TGTGCCAGCAGCTCCTATTTAGCGGGCCAGTCCTACAATGAGCAGTTCTTC. Its protein is CASSSYLAGQSYNEQFF.

This clonotype appeared a few times. CDR3 amino acids: CASSLRTSRNTGELFF. CDR3 coding DNA: TGTGCCAGCAGCTTGAGGACTAGCAGGAACACCGGGGAGCTGTTTTTT. This chain connects TRBV7-8 to TRBJ2-2, with 8 bases lining up with TRBD2. The trim removed 3 bases at V and 1 base at J, leaving 4 bases unmatched. The length of the CDR3 is 16 residues. Germline CDR1 reads SGHVS; CDR2 reads FQNEAQ.

V and J are TRBV19 and TRBJ2-1, with 10 bases lining up with TRBD1. V shed 5 bases and J 5 bases; nucleotides not matched to a gene: 3. The CDR3 runs 14 residues. Germline CDR1 and CDR2: LNHDA and SQIVND (reference sequence). CDR3 nucleotide sequence: TGTGCCAGTAGTTGGGGGACAGGGGACAATGAGCAGTTCTTC. Protein product: CASSWGTGDNEQFF.

This sequence joins TRBV29-1 and TRBJ1-1, with 8 bases identical to TRBD1. The germline CDR1 and CDR2 sequences are SQVTM and ANQGSEA. V trimming: 3 bases; J trimming: 1 base; junction bases outside the gene matches: 4. CDR3 length: 14 amino acids. In nucleotides, the CDR3 is TGCAGCGTTGAGAACAGGGGGGGGAACACTGAAGCTTTCTTT. It is translated as CSVENRGGNTEAFF.

The chain is built from TRBV3-1 and TRBJ2-1; D not resolved. V was pared by 4 bases and J by 5 bases, with 9 bases between. Germline values: CDR1 LGHDT, CDR2 YNNKEL (reference sequence). The CDR3 is made up of 13 amino acids. The CDR3 region is CASSRNLDNEQFF. The CDR3 DNA reads as TGTGCCAGCAGCCGCAACTTAGACAATGAGCAGTTCTTC.

This clonotype was observed many times. The rearrangement links TRBV12-3 or TRBV12-4 to TRBJ1-2; D might be TRBD1 (5 bases). The V gene lost 1 base and the J gene lost 7 bases, with 10 bases spanning the gap. This CDR3 contains 13 residues. The CDR3 spells CASSLGTGRGYTF. The CDR3, as DNA: TGTGCCAGCAGTTTAGGTACAGGCCGTGGCTACACCTTC.

The CDR3 region has the DNA TGTGCCAGCAGTTTACCACATTTTAATTCACCCCTCCACTTT. It codes for CASSLPHFNSPLHF. The chain recombines TRBV28 with TRBJ1-6; D is unclear. The CDR3 extends over 14 amino acids. The germline V gene encodes CDR1 MDHEN and CDR2 SYDVKM. V was trimmed by 2 bases and J by 6 bases, leaving 8 bases between them.

This clonotype came up many times. V is TRBV18 and J is TRBJ1-5; 7 bases align to TRBD1. Germline V gene sequence: CDR1 KGHSH, CDR2 LQKENI. This CDR3 spans 15 amino acids. The junction had 3 bases not matched to a gene; V was cut back by 2 bases and J by 2 bases. The CDR3 nucleotides read TGTGCCAGCTCACCAACAGGGGAGGGCAATCAGCCCCAGCATTTT. This translates into CASSPTGEGNQPQHF. The full variable domain, completed using reference TRBV18 and TRBJ1-5, is NAGVMQNPRHLVRRRGQEARLRCSPMKGHSHVYWYRQLPEEGLKFMVYLQKENIIDESGMPKERFSAEFPKEGPSILRIQQVVRGDSAAYFCASSPTGEGNQPQHFGDGTRLSIL.

Details on this clonotype: This may be a read error: a much more frequent sequence differs by one nucleotide. J is TRBJ1-6 and V is TRBV6-5; D is perhaps TRBD1 (5 bases). The CDR3 runs to 14 residues. Germline values: CDR1 MNHEY, CDR2 SVGAGI. CDR3 DNA: TGTGCCAGCAGACTGGGACCAGATAATTCAACCCTCCACTTT. This codes for CASRLGPDNSTLHF.

Comment on this clonotype: A much larger clone is a single base away; this may be a read error. Because it lacks the conserved phenylalanine or tryptophan at the end, this CDR3 is likely a read error. CDR3 sequence (DNA): TGTGCCGTGACGGCAGATACGCAGTATTTA. As protein: CAVTADTQYL. V gene TRBV6-5 combines with J gene TRBJ2-3; D is uncertain. The length of the CDR3 is 10 residues. Germline CDR1 MNHEY, CDR2 SVGAGI. Between the trimmed V and J ends, which lost 11 bases and 4 bases, there was a span of 7 bases.

This clonotype was counted ten times or more. The chain joins TRBV5-1 to TRBJ1-1, with D perhaps TRBD1 (6 bases). V lost 0 bases and J 5 bases, leaving 11 bases between the germline ends. CDR3 size: 14 residues. The germline CDR1 and CDR2 sequences are SGHRS and YFSETQ. The DNA of the CDR3 is TGCGCCAGCAGCTTGGCAGGGGAAAGGACTGAAGCTTTCTTT. Encoded protein: CASSLAGERTEAFF.

The V call is TRBV3-1, the J call TRBJ2-1, with D perhaps given as TRBD1 or TRBD2 (6 bases each). CDR1 and CDR2 (germline): LGHDT, YNNKEL (reference sequence). The CDR3 is made up of 16 amino acids. The germline V and J ends were trimmed by 2 bases and 6 bases, with 17 bases remaining between them. The CDR3: CASSQLWGANLNEQFF. Here the CDR3 DNA reads TGTGCCAGCAGCCAATTATGGGGGGCAAACCTCAATGAGCAGTTCTTC.

This clonotype was picked up many times. The rearrangement joins TRBV10-2 to TRBJ2-1; D could derive from TRBD1 or TRBD2 (5 bases each). V dropped 5 bases and J dropped 4 bases, with 15 bases sitting between them. The CDR3 spans 15 residues. In germline, CDR1 is WSHSY, CDR2 SAAADI. This CDR3 is CASSTDWDVYNEQFF. DNA of the CDR3: TGCGCCAGCAGTACCGACTGGGACGTGTACAATGAGCAGTTCTTC.

By sample fraction, this clonotype is medium-sized. The V gene is TRBV7-9, the J gene TRBJ1-2, with TRBD1 matching over 8 bases. V lost 5 bases, J lost 5 bases, and 10 bases stayed unmatched. This CDR3 is built from 15 residues. Germline-derived CDR1 and CDR2 are SEHNR and FQNEAQ (reference sequence). CDR3 in amino acids: CASSPPGQAFYGYTF. CDR3 in DNA: TGTGCCAGCAGCCCGCCGGGACAGGCTTTTTATGGCTACACCTTC. Using reference TRBV7-9 and TRBJ1-2 for the parts outside the CDR3, the full variable domain is DTGVSQNPRHKITKRGQNVTFRCDPISEHNRLYWYRQTLGQGPEFLTYFQNEAQLEKSRLLSDRFSAERPKGSFSTLEIQRTEQGDSAMYLCASSPPGQAFYGYTFGSGTRLTVV.

This clonotype showed up just a few times. The V and J genes are TRBV2 and TRBJ2-7; no definite D call. V was clipped by 8 bases and J by 0 bases, with 8 bases between them. The CDR3 contains 12 residues. Germline assignment: CDR1 SNHLY and CDR2 FYNNEI. The CDR3 nucleotides are TGTGCCAGCTCCGGTAGCTCCTACGAGCAGTACTTC. Translated, it gives CASSGSSYEQYF.

This clonotype was counted many times. This chain connects TRBV6-6 to TRBJ2-7; the D is unclear. V lost 2 bases and J lost 4, with 6 bases in between. Per germline, CDR1 MNHNY and CDR2 SVGAGI (reference sequence). The CDR3 loop spans 12 amino acids. CDR3 bases: TGTGCCAGCAGTTACGGTTGGTACGAGCAGTACTTC. The encoded protein is CASSYGWYEQYF.

The chain carries TRBV5-1 and TRBJ2-5, with D possibly being TRBD1 or TRBD2 (5 bases each). The CDR3 is 13 amino acids. V was shortened by 7 bases and J by 6 bases, with 16 bases between the two germline ends. Germline V gene lookup returns CDR1 SGHRS and CDR2 YFSETQ. The CDR3, as DNA: TGCGCCAGCTCAGAGGGGAAGGCGCAGACCCAGTACTTC. The encoded protein is CASSEGKAQTQYF. Using reference TRBV5-1 and TRBJ2-5 for the parts outside the CDR3, the full variable domain is KAGVTQTPRYLIKTRGQQVTLSCSPISGHRSVSWYQQTPGQGLQFLFEYFSETQRNKGNFPGRFSGRQFSNSRSEMNVSTLELGDSALYLCASSEGKAQTQYFGPGTRLLVL.

This clonotype came up many times. The chain recombines TRBV7-9 with TRBJ2-7; TRBD1 agrees at 9 bases. Germline trimming cut 5 bases from V and 3 bases from J; bases unmatched to any gene: 5. CDR3 length: 14 residues. Germline V CDR1 and CDR2: SEHNR, FQNEAQ (reference sequence). CDR3 region: CASSPGTGHYEQYF. CDR3 nucleotide sequence: TGTGCCAGCAGCCCGGGGACAGGGCACTACGAGCAGTACTTC.